The T cell receptor (beta chain) under discussion was sequenced for a study of radiotherapy plus CTLA-4 blockade in lung cancer. At the level of the study: Among patients, over 15% showed objective responses, and around 30% had disease control. Study results and caveats: Among blood TCR repertoires after radiotherapy plus ipilimumab, tumor-derived clones expanded. Reportedly, early blood T cell clone dynamics best predicted response, with interferon-beta.

The study treated chemo-refractory metastatic non-small-cell lung cancer patients with focal radiation plus ipilimumab CTLA-4 blockade. Data came from immunoSEQ multiplex PCR; TCRdb stores just in-frame clones and leaves some out. The sample yields 85,000 to 95,000 clones, roughly four fifths seen once. For this clone: Its specificity is not known.

Sequenced here: peripheral blood, sampled from a patient treated with radiotherapy plus ipilimumab. This TCR came from a human donor with non-small cell lung cancer that progressed on radiotherapy plus ipilimumab.

The CDR3: CAWGGLAGQLYNEQFF. The CDR3 DNA reads TGTGCCTGGGGGGGACTAGCGGGACAACTATACAATGAGCAGTTCTTC. The chain has TRBV30 and TRBJ2-1, with 13 bases matching TRBD2. The CDR3 runs 16 residues. J was trimmed by 4 bases and V by 5 bases; bases with no gene match: 8. The germline CDR1 and CDR2 sequences are GTSNPN and SVGIG (reference sequence).